This TCR beta chain was recovered during a study of breast tumors, draining lymph nodes, adjacent tissues. Breast cancer patients provided tissue from their axillary draining lymph nodes. TCRdb fed the multiplex PCR reads into MiXCR, producing one record per CDR3 protein. Counted here are roughly 80,000 distinct CDR3 sequences, roughly a fifth occurring once; the ten biggest clones make up roughly 2.4%. The CDR3 loop spans 14 amino acids. J was trimmed by 5 bases and V by 5 bases; bases with no gene match: 7. CDR1 is SGHTA and CDR2 is FQGNSA in the germline V gene. Ten or more counts support this clonotype. Its antigen is currently unknown. Whole-study results and caveats: Compared with lymph nodes, tumors were less diverse; compared with nontumor tissue, more. Data fit most tumor T cells coming from lymph node, expanding in tumor. The lymph node origin of tumor T cells was framed as consistent with a hypothesis, not demonstrated.

This receptor was identified in a female donor with breast cancer. Some clones in this sample may be carry-over from other donors' samples. The sample was axillary lymph node tissue. J is TRBJ1-2 and V is TRBV7-2; 8 bases are shared with TRBD1. The chain's CDR3 is CASSTGTGAYGYTF. CDR3 DNA: TGTGCCAGCAGCACCGGGACAGGCGCTTATGGCTACACCTTC.